This TCR beta chain was identified in a study of cytomegalovirus exposure and HLA in healthy donors. The germline V and J ends were trimmed by 0 bases and 8 bases, with 11 bases remaining between them. Germline assignment: CDR1 SGHDT and CDR2 YYEEEE. The CDR3 is made up of 13 amino acids. In the PCR, 60 Vbeta and 13 Jbeta primers were used. In the authors' methods: Approximately 9.9 million shared chains were among the approximately 76 million unique TCR beta chains that a later analysis counted. Data came from immunoSEQ multiplex PCR; TCRdb stores just in-frame clones and leaves some out. The V and J calls and clone size come from that table; D and trimming were worked out from the DNA. The sample shows 100,000 to 120,000 clones, 80% to 85% of them seen only once.

J is TRBJ1-2 and V is TRBV5-6; maybe TRBD1 (6 bases). Sequenced input: PBMCs. The receptor was isolated from a woman aged 55-70 years in good health and CMV-seropositive. The CDR3 bases are TGTGCCAGCAGCTTGGTTGGGGGCCTCGGCTACACCTTC. Amino acids: CASSLVGGLGYTF.